Listed here are 22 T cell receptor beta chains from one sample, sequenced in a study of T cell clonotyping in hematopoietic cell transplantation. The repertoire was sequenced with immunoSEQ multiplex PCR; TCRdb's copy has only in-frame clones and lacks some. The profile covers around 15,000 clones, with about 97% appearing a single time and approximately 4% taken by the ten largest. The sample consisted of peripheral blood mononuclear cells, taken 30 days after allogeneic stem cell transplant. All receptors come from a female patient aged 50 to 60 who had an allogeneic stem cell transplant from an unrelated donor, so T cells may come from the graft donor. Some clones in this sample may be carry-over from other donors' samples.

This clone was found once. The DNA for the CDR3 is TGTGCCAGCAGGAGGGGCTACGAGCAGTACTTC. Translating it yields CASRRGYEQYF. The rearrangement links TRBV6-5 to TRBJ2-7; D could derive from TRBD1 or TRBD2 (5 bases each). V shed 6 bases and J shed 3 bases, with 6 bases lying between them. Germline V gives CDR1 MNHEY, CDR2 SVGAGI. The CDR3 runs to 11 residues.

The chain is built from TRBV7-2 and TRBJ1-5; TRBD1 might be the D (6 bases). V was trimmed by 5 bases and J by 3 bases, leaving 14 bases between them. The CDR3 loop spans 15 amino acids. Germline loops: CDR1 SGHTA, CDR2 FQGNSA. This chain's CDR3 is CASSPETGVNQPQHF. The CDR3 DNA reads as TGTGCCAGCAGCCCCGAGACAGGCGTCAATCAGCCCCAGCATTTT.

This chain connects TRBV18 to TRBJ1-2, with 7 bases identical to TRBD1. The V segment lost 5 bases and the J segment 7 bases; nucleotides outside the gene matches: 7. Germline CDR1 and CDR2: KGHSH and LQKENI. The CDR3 sequence is 13 residues long. This chain's CDR3 is CASSERGRGGYTF. In DNA, the CDR3 is TGTGCCAGCTCAGAGAGGGGGCGTGGTGGCTACACCTTC.

In its sample, this clone was seen once. This chain joins TRBV2 and TRBJ2-1; tentatively, D is TRBD2 (7 bases). The germline V gene encodes CDR1 SNHLY and CDR2 FYNNEI. CDR3 length: 17 residues. V was shortened by 8 bases and J by 4 bases, with 24 bases between the two germline ends. The CDR3 bases are TGTGCCAGCTGGGGGGAAGCGGGACACAAGAGATACAATGAGCAGTTCTTC. It codes for CASWGEAGHKRYNEQFF.

The chain combines TRBV5-8 with TRBJ2-3; D remains unclear. V lost 2 bases and J lost 0, with 10 bases in between. The CDR3 extends over 15 amino acids. Germline V gene lookup returns CDR1 SGHTS and CDR2 YDEGEE. In nucleotides, the CDR3 is TGTGCCAGCAGCTTCCTTCTGGGGAGCACAGATACGCAGTATTTT. As protein: CASSFLLGSTDTQYF.

The V and J genes are TRBV6-1 and TRBJ2-1; TRBD2 matches at 11 bases. From germline, CDR1 is MNHNS and CDR2 SASEGT. The junction had 6 bases not matched to a gene; V was cut back by 7 bases and J by 4 bases. The length of the CDR3 is 15 residues. The CDR3 DNA sequence: TGTGCCAGCATGATACTAGCGGGGGCATACAATGAGCAGTTCTTC. This codes for CASMILAGAYNEQFF.

The chain combines TRBV29-1 with TRBJ2-6; D is unresolved. CDR3 size: 14 residues. Per the germline V gene, CDR1 is SQVTM and CDR2 is ANQGSEA. The germline V and J ends were trimmed by 2 bases and 2 bases, with 7 bases remaining between them. CDR3 region: CSVETAAGANVLTF. The CDR3, as DNA: TGCAGCGTTGAAACCGCCGCTGGGGCCAACGTCCTGACTTTC.

This sequence joins TRBV18 and TRBJ2-5, with TRBD2 matching 7 bases. Looked up from germline, CDR1 is KGHSH and CDR2 is LQKENI. The CDR3 spans 16 residues. Trimming cost V 3 bases and J 2 bases; bases outside gene matches: 9. The CDR3 DNA is TGTGCCAGCTCACCTGGGCCTTGGACTAGTCAAGAGACCCAGTACTTC. Protein product: CASSPGPWTSQETQYF.

As regards this clone: At one boundary the junction diverges from the germline segment, which might be a read error. The chain uses TRBV7-7 and TRBJ2-1; D is perhaps TRBD1 (5 bases). The CDR3 loop spans 15 amino acids. Germline CDR1 reads SSHAT; CDR2 reads FNYEAQ (reference sequence). Written as DNA, the CDR3 is TGTGCTAGCAGCCCAAGACAGAGCTCCTACAATGAGCAGTTCTTC. Protein product: CASSPRQSSYNEQFF.

This chain connects TRBV7-2 to TRBJ1-4, with a tentative D call TRBD1 (5 bases). CDR3 size: 14 residues. V lost 4 bases and J lost 2, with 8 bases in between. Germline V CDR1 and CDR2: SGHTA, FQGNSA. In DNA form, the CDR3 reads TGTGCCAGCAGCTCCGACAGTACTAATGAAAAACTGTTTTTT. This encodes CASSSDSTNEKLFF.

The rearrangement uses TRBV6-5 and TRBJ2-3; tentative D call: TRBD2 (6 bases). CDR3 length: 14 residues. The germline V gene encodes CDR1 MNHEY and CDR2 SVGAGI. V lost 7 bases to trimming and J lost 8 bases, with 19 bases between them. The CDR3 DNA is TGTGCCAGCACCAAAGGGGACTCCCACGGTACGCAGTATTTT. Its translation is CASTKGDSHGTQYF.

The rearrangement joins TRBV30 to TRBJ2-1; TRBD1 might be the D (6 bases). Per the germline V gene, CDR1 is GTSNPN and CDR2 is SVGIG (reference sequence). CDR3 size: 16 residues. V was cut by 2 bases and J by 5 bases, with 19 bases left in between. The CDR3 loop is CAWSKIDRNINNEQFF. The CDR3 nucleotides are TGTGCCTGGAGTAAGATAGACAGGAACATCAACAATGAGCAGTTCTTC.

The V call is TRBV5-1, the J call TRBJ2-5, with a tentative D call TRBD2 (6 bases). CDR3 length: 14 residues. The V gene lost 1 base and the J gene lost 1 base, with 8 bases spanning the gap. The germline CDR1 and CDR2 sequences are SGHRS and YFSETQ. CDR3 residues: CASSLKAGQETQYF. CDR3 nucleotide sequence: TGCGCCAGCAGCTTGAAAGCGGGCCAAGAGACCCAGTACTTC. The full variable domain, in which reference TRBV5-1 and TRBJ2-5 provide the parts outside the CDR3, is KAGVTQTPRYLIKTRGQQVTLSCSPISGHRSVSWYQQTPGQGLQFLFEYFSETQRNKGNFPGRFSGRQFSNSRSEMNVSTLELGDSALYLCASSLKAGQETQYFGPGTRLLVL.

In its sample, this clone was seen once. The rearrangement links TRBV5-4 to TRBJ1-2; possible D gene TRBD1, 5 bases. The germline CDR1 and CDR2 sequences are SGHNT and YYREEE (reference sequence). V gave up 3 bases and J gave up 0 bases, with 9 bases separating them. This CDR3 has 14 residues. This chain's CDR3 is CASSSGRANYGYTF. In DNA, the CDR3 is TGTGCCAGCAGCTCAGGGAGAGCTAACTATGGCTACACCTTC.

In nucleotides, the CDR3 is TGCGCCAGCAGCCAAGGGGGCGGGAGGGCCGCGGAGACCCAGTACTTC. It specifies CASSQGGGRAAETQYF. The chain links TRBV4-1 to TRBJ2-5, with 9 bases fitting TRBD2. The ends lost 1 base at V and 5 bases at J; junction bases unmatched: 8. Germline values: CDR1 MGHRA, CDR2 YSYEKL. The CDR3 sequence is 16 residues long.

This rearrangement joins TRBV25-1 to TRBJ2-3, with D hard to call. Germline CDR1 reads MGHDK; CDR2 reads SYGVNS. This CDR3 has 13 amino acids. The V end was cut by 4 bases, the J end by 9 bases, with 14 bases between. The CDR3 sequence: CASSGGYLGTQYF. DNA for the CDR3: TGTGCCAGCAGTGGGGGATATTTGGGAACGCAGTATTTT.

CDR3 DNA: TGTGCCTGGAGTTTAGGGGGGAGCAATCAGCCCCAGCATTTT. This gives the protein CAWSLGGSNQPQHF. V is TRBV30 and J is TRBJ1-5; D is perhaps TRBD1 (6 bases). This CDR3 comprises 14 residues. The germline V gene encodes CDR1 GTSNPN and CDR2 SVGIG (reference sequence). The ends were cut back, 2 bases at V and 1 base at J, with 9 bases in the middle. Full variable domain (outside the CDR3, taken from reference TRBV30 and TRBJ1-5): SQTIHQWPATLVQPVGSPLSLECTVEGTSNPNLYWYRQAAGRGLQLLFYSVGIGQISSEVPQNLSASRPQDRQFILSSKKLLLSDSGFYLCAWSLGGSNQPQHFGDGTRLSIL.

CDR3: CASSNQGASNGYTF. The CDR3 bases are TGTGCCAGCAGCAACCAGGGGGCGAGTAATGGCTACACCTTC. The V call is TRBV2, the J call TRBJ1-2, with TRBD1 identical over 8 bases. The germline V gene encodes CDR1 SNHLY and CDR2 FYNNEI. J gave up 6 bases and V 6 bases, and 9 bases lay outside the gene matches. The CDR3 loop spans 14 amino acids.

The CDR3 sequence: CASSLWGARGNQPQHF. The CDR3 nucleotides read TGTGCCAGCAGTCTCTGGGGGGCGAGAGGGAATCAGCCCCAGCATTTT. The gene calls are TRBV28 and TRBJ1-5, with a tentative D call TRBD1 (6 bases). Germline loops: CDR1 MDHEN, CDR2 SYDVKM. The CDR3 is 16 residues long. V lost 5 bases to trimming and J lost 4 bases, with 18 bases between them. The full variable domain, its missing parts supplied by reference TRBV28 and TRBJ1-5, is DVKVTQSSRYLVKRTGEKVFLECVQDMDHENMFWYRQDPGLGLRLIYFSYDVKMKEKGDIPEGYSVSREKKERFSLILESASTNQTSMYLCASSLWGARGNQPQHFGDGTRLSIL.

The chain joins TRBV2 to TRBJ2-2; weak D call: TRBD1 (5 bases). Trimming took off 6 bases at V and 10 bases at J, with 15 bases between the two ends. The CDR3 is 13 residues long. CDR1 is SNHLY, CDR2 FYNNEI, per germline. The CDR3 reads CASSVIQGQELFF. CDR3 DNA: TGTGCCAGCAGCGTGATTCAGGGTCAGGAGCTGTTTTTT.

The V and J genes are TRBV19 and TRBJ1-5; a possible D gene is TRBD1 (6 bases). The CDR3 covers 17 residues. V lost 7 bases, J lost 5 bases, and 24 bases lay in between. Germline V gene lookup returns CDR1 LNHDA and CDR2 SQIVND (reference sequence). The CDR3 reads CASTTLRDTGGYQPQHF. The CDR3 region has the DNA TGTGCCAGTACCACACTCCGGGACACCGGGGGTTATCAGCCCCAGCATTTT.

The rearrangement uses TRBV10-1 and TRBJ2-3, with D maybe TRBD2 (7 bases). The V and J ends lost 10 bases and 2 bases respectively, with 16 bases between them. Germline loops: CDR1 WNHNN, CDR2 SYGVQD (reference sequence). CDR3 length equals 14 residues. CDR3 sequence: CATSRGASTDTQYF. As DNA, the CDR3 is TGCGCCACCTCCCGGGGGGCCTCCACAGATACGCAGTATTTT.